What follows are 22 T cell receptor beta chains derived from one specimen sequenced in a study of CD4 T cells in relation to SARS-CoV-2 and coronaviruses. No antigen has been assigned to these receptors. Sequencing was performed with immunoSEQ multiplex PCR; in TCRdb, only in-frame clones are kept and a portion is missing. The sample carries approximately 17,000 clones, 75% to 85% recorded once. CD4+ T cells from unexposed donors were obtained before the COVID-19 pandemic (2011-2018). The cells were cultured for over eight days before CD4+ T cells were isolated. Sequenced: CD4+ T cells from PBMCs, cultured in vitro. The receptor set was obtained from a human donor in good health.

Only one count was recorded for this clone. This chain uses TRBV19 with TRBJ2-3; D not certain. Germline CDR1 and CDR2: LNHDA and SQIVND (reference sequence). This CDR3 has 14 amino acids. Trimming removed 7 bases from V and 4 bases from J, with 15 bases in between. In DNA, the CDR3 is TGTGCCAGTACCCTACGGGCAGCCTCAGATACGCAGTATTTT. This gives the protein CASTLRAASDTQYF.

The rearrangement links TRBV7-9 to TRBJ2-7; TRBD2 might be the D (5 bases). V was pared by 5 bases and J by 0 bases, with 14 bases between. Germline V CDR1 and CDR2: SEHNR, FQNEAQ (reference sequence). This CDR3 is built from 15 residues. The CDR3, as DNA: TGTGCCAGCAGCGTAAACCCCCGGGACTCCTACGAGCAGTACTTC. Its translation is CASSVNPRDSYEQYF.

The chain carries TRBV10-3 and TRBJ1-2; no clear D gene. V lost 0 bases, J lost 6 bases, and 14 bases lay in between. Germline loops: CDR1 ENHRY, CDR2 SYGVKD. The CDR3 length is 15 residues. CDR3 DNA sequence: TGTGCCATCAGTGAGTCTAGGACGGACTTGGATGGCTACACCTTC. Protein sequence: CAISESRTDLDGYTF.

The chain combines TRBV5-1 with TRBJ2-1, with 8 bases identical to TRBD2. This CDR3 spans 16 amino acids. With 0 bases clipped from V and 7 bases from J, the junction kept 9 bases outside the gene matches. From germline, CDR1 is SGHRS and CDR2 YFSETQ. CDR3 sequence: CASSLAGGGAGNEQFF. CDR3 nucleotide sequence: TGCGCCAGCAGCTTGGCCGGGGGGGGCGCAGGGAATGAGCAGTTCTTC.

V is TRBV30 and J is TRBJ1-4, with TRBD1 as a possible D gene (5 bases). The germline CDR1 and CDR2 sequences are GTSNPN and SVGIG (reference sequence). The CDR3 is 17 amino acids. The V gene lost 0 bases and the J gene lost 5 bases, with 19 bases spanning the gap. CDR3 DNA sequence: TGTGCCTGGAGTGTACGAAGTCAGAACAGGCCCAATGAAAAACTGTTTTTT. Protein sequence: CAWSVRSQNRPNEKLFF.

V usage is TRBV3-1 (or the pseudogene TRBV3-2) and J usage is TRBJ1-4; 8 bases agree with TRBD1. Germline CDR1 and CDR2: LGHDT and YNNKEL (reference sequence). The CDR3 spans 14 residues. The ends lost 5 bases at V and 4 bases at J; junction bases unmatched: 3. The CDR3 reads CASSSGQDNEKLFF. The CDR3 DNA sequence: TGTGCCAGCAGCTCGGGACAGGATAATGAAAAACTGTTTTTT.

CDR3: CASSLSGMVYNEQFF. CDR3 bases: TGCGCCAGCAGCTTGAGCGGGATGGTCTACAATGAGCAGTTCTTC. The chain links TRBV5-1 to TRBJ2-1; 7 bases agree with TRBD2. The CDR3 loop spans 15 amino acids. Germline-derived CDR1 and CDR2 are SGHRS and YFSETQ. V lost 1 base and J lost 3; bases outside the gene matches: 4.

The CDR3 spells CASSLGGTSLNEQFF. The DNA of the CDR3 is TGTGCCAGCAGCTTGGGGGGAACTAGCCTAAATGAGCAGTTCTTC. V is TRBV5-4 and J is TRBJ2-1; perhaps TRBD2 as D (6 bases). The CDR3 contains 15 residues. In germline, CDR1 is SGHNT, CDR2 YYREEE (reference sequence). V was cut by 0 bases and J by 7 bases, with 14 bases left in between.

This clone was counted only a few times. Mismatch with germline at one junction end may stem from a read error. The chain recombines TRBV7-7 with TRBJ2-7, with D tentatively TRBD2 (6 bases). Germline V gene sequence: CDR1 SSHAT, CDR2 FNYEAQ (reference sequence). The CDR3 loop spans 13 amino acids. CDR3 DNA sequence: TGTGCTAGCAGCTTAGCGGAGGGGCACGAGCAGTACTTC. Amino acids: CASSLAEGHEQYF.

The gene calls are TRBV6-2 or TRBV6-3 and TRBJ2-3; 9 bases align to TRBD2. V shed 2 bases and J 2 bases; nucleotides not matched to a gene: 8. The CDR3 length is 17 residues. Germline assignment: CDR1 MNHEY and CDR2 SVGEGT. CDR3 sequence reads: CASSYNLAGGHTDTQYF. CDR3 nucleotides: TGTGCCAGCAGTTACAATTTGGCGGGGGGGCACACAGATACGCAGTATTTT.

V and J are TRBV7-2 and TRBJ2-3; no firm D call. The germline CDR1 and CDR2 sequences are SGHTA and FQGNSA. The length of the CDR3 is 14 residues. With 0 bases removed from V and 6 bases from J, the gap between germline ends came to 10 bases. This CDR3 is CASSLAFYPDTQYF. The CDR3 DNA sequence: TGTGCCAGCAGCTTAGCGTTTTATCCTGATACGCAGTATTTT.

This chain joins TRBV20-1 and TRBJ2-3, with 14 positions matching TRBD2. V lost 8 bases, J lost 4 bases, and 8 bases stayed unmatched. The CDR3 spans 15 residues. CDR1 DFQATT and CDR2 SNEGSKA come from the germline V gene (reference sequence). This CDR3 is CSPSGTSGSADTQYF. In DNA form, the CDR3 reads TGCAGTCCCAGTGGGACTAGCGGGAGTGCAGATACGCAGTATTTT.

In DNA form, the CDR3 reads TGTGCCAGCAGCGTAGTGGCAGGGGCTAACTATGGCTACACCTTC. It yields the protein CASSVVAGANYGYTF. The chain employs TRBV9 and TRBJ1-2, with a tentative D call TRBD1 (6 bases). This CDR3 spans 15 amino acids. Trimming cost V 0 bases and J 0 bases, with 9 bases left between them. Germline V gives CDR1 SGDLS, CDR2 YYNGEE. The full variable domain, in which reference TRBV9 and TRBJ1-2 provide the parts outside the CDR3, is DSGVTQTPKHLITATGQRVTLRCSPRSGDLSVYWYQQSLDQGLQFLIQYYNGEERAKGNILERFSAQQFPDLHSELNLSSLELGDSALYFCASSVVAGANYGYTFGSGTRLTVV.

The V call is TRBV9, the J call TRBJ2-3, with D possibly TRBD2 on 5 matching bases. Germline CDR1 SGDLS, CDR2 YYNGEE. This CDR3 is 15 amino acids long. Trimming pared 1 base from V and 2 bases from J, leaving 11 bases between. The CDR3 sequence: CASSVTWTHTDTQYF. In DNA, the CDR3 is TGTGCCAGCAGCGTAACCTGGACTCACACAGATACGCAGTATTTT.

This clone has just a few counts. The chain joins TRBV10-2 to TRBJ2-7; a weak D match, TRBD1 (6 bases). Germline CDR1 WSHSY, CDR2 SAAADI. V lost 6 bases and J lost 3, with 15 bases in between. The CDR3 is 14 amino acids. The CDR3 reads CASRTGTQDYEQYF. The CDR3 DNA reads as TGCGCCAGCAGGACCGGGACACAGGACTACGAGCAGTACTTC.

The gene calls are TRBV20-1 and TRBJ1-2; no definite D call. CDR1 and CDR2 (germline): DFQATT, SNEGSKA (reference sequence). The length of the CDR3 is 12 residues. V was pared by 3 bases and J by 7 bases, with 12 bases between. Written as DNA, the CDR3 is TGCAGTGCTAGTGGGAGGCTGGGTGGCTACACCTTC. It is translated as CSASGRLGGYTF.

This clone was picked up a small number of times. The V call is TRBV5-6, the J call TRBJ1-6; 8 positions match TRBD1. V lost 0 bases and J lost 4; bases outside the gene matches: 3. The CDR3 runs 16 residues. CDR1 and CDR2 from the germline V gene are SGHDT and YYEEEE. This chain's CDR3 is CASSLGTGLYNSPLHF. The CDR3 DNA reads as TGTGCCAGCAGCTTGGGGACAGGGCTATATAATTCACCCCTCCACTTT.

The genes are TRBV4-2 and TRBJ2-5, with D hard to call. Deletions cut 0 bases from V and 7 bases from J, with 15 bases between. Germline loops: CDR1 LGHNA, CDR2 YNFKEQ. The CDR3 is 15 residues long. The CDR3 DNA reads as TGTGCCAGCAGCCAAGATCTGGACCCACTCCGGACCCAGTACTTC. It translates to CASSQDLDPLRTQYF.

This chain joins TRBV2 and TRBJ1-2; D ambiguous. The CDR3 totals 15 residues. V lost 5 bases, J lost 1 base, and 14 bases lay in between. CDR1 and CDR2 (germline): SNHLY, FYNNEI. The CDR3 bases are TGTGCCAGCAGTTCCGAGCAGAACCTTAACTATGGCTACACCTTC. It encodes CASSSEQNLNYGYTF.

Only one count was recorded for this clone. The chain employs TRBV4-3 and TRBJ2-5; 12 nucleotides line up with TRBD2. This CDR3 region has 19 residues. Trimming cost V 1 base and J 0 bases; bases outside gene matches: 9. Germline values: CDR1 LGHNA, CDR2 YSLEER. The CDR3 sequence is CASSQGLAGGRGYQETQYF. The CDR3 DNA is TGCGCCAGCAGCCAAGGGCTAGCGGGGGGGCGAGGGTACCAAGAGACCCAGTACTTC.

This clone turned up a few times. The genes are TRBV5-4 and TRBJ1-4, with no clear D. Germline CDR1 and CDR2: SGHNT and YYREEE (reference sequence). The CDR3 length is 14 residues. The germline V and J ends were trimmed by 0 bases and 13 bases, with 16 bases remaining between them. CDR3 DNA sequence: TGTGCCAGCAGCTTGGACCAAAATTCACCGCCACTGTTTTTT. This translates into CASSLDQNSPPLFF.

The chain recombines TRBV9 with TRBJ2-1, with TRBD1 matching over 11 bases. Germline lookup yields CDR1 SGDLS and CDR2 YYNGEE. Losses at the gene ends were 3 bases for V and 7 bases for J; bases not matched to a gene: 6. This CDR3 region has 15 residues. CDR3 loop: CASSAGQGAGNEQFF. The CDR3 DNA reads as TGTGCCAGCAGCGCCGGACAGGGGGCAGGGAATGAGCAGTTCTTC. Together with reference TRBV9 and TRBJ2-1, the CDR3 gives the full variable domain: DSGVTQTPKHLITATGQRVTLRCSPRSGDLSVYWYQQSLDQGLQFLIQYYNGEERAKGNILERFSAQQFPDLHSELNLSSLELGDSALYFCASSAGQGAGNEQFFGPGTRLTVL.